This is a list of T cell receptor beta chains from one sample in a study of technical replicates of blood from a handful of donors. Clones were read by immunoSEQ multiplex PCR, and TCRdb kept only the in-frame ones, dropping some. The sample carries more than 90,000 clones, nearly 97% recorded once. The sequenced sample consisted of T cells isolated from PBMCs. These receptors were obtained from a human donor in good health. The CDR3 runs from the conserved cysteine through the conserved F or W. D genes are given only for firm matches. The listing skips clone size in some rows; elsewhere it reads once, few, many or a size class.

J: TRBJ1-5; V: TRBV28; size: NA; D: NA; DNA: TGTGCCAGCAGCACTCGGGACATCCTGGGGATTGAGCCCCAGCATTTT; CDR3: CASSTRDILGIEPQHF
J: TRBJ2-1; V: TRBV11-2; size: NA; D: NA; DNA: TGTGCCAGCAGCTGGAGTCCCCTCTACAATGAGCAGTTCTTC; CDR3: CASSWSPLYNEQFF
J: TRBJ1-1; V: TRBV28; size: NA; D: NA; DNA: TGTGCCAGCAGTTTGTTTTCCCTACTGCCGGACGGACAGAGGAACACTGAAGCTTTCTTT; CDR3: CASSLFSLLPDGQRNTEAFF
J: TRBJ2-4; V: TRBV5-1; size: NA; D: TRBD2; DNA: TGCGCCAGCAGCAGTGAGATTGGCGGGAGACGCGTAGCCAAAAACATTCAGTACTTC; CDR3: CASSSEIGGRRVAKNIQYF
J: TRBJ2-3; V: TRBV6-5; size: NA; D: NA; DNA: TGTGCCAGCAGGGGTGCAGGGAGCACAGATACGCAGTATTTT; CDR3: CASRGAGSTDTQYF
J: TRBJ1-1; V: TRBV2; size: NA; D: NA; DNA: TGTGCCAGCACCGGGACTCTTAACACTGAAGCTTTCTTT; CDR3: CASTGTLNTEAFF
J: TRBJ2-7; V: TRBV2; size: NA; D: NA; DNA: TGTGCCAGCAGAGTTAGCGGACCCTCCTACGAGCAGTACTTC; CDR3: CASRVSGPSYEQYF
J: TRBJ1-2; V: TRBV11-2; size: few; D: NA; DNA: TGTGCCAGCAGCCCCTGGACAACTCCTAACTATGGCTACACCTTC; CDR3: CASSPWTTPNYGYTF
J: TRBJ2-5; V: TRBV20-1; size: NA; D: NA; DNA: TGCAGTGTTAGCCGGGAGACCCAGTACTTC; CDR3: CSVSRETQYF
J: TRBJ2-5; V: TRBV7-8; size: NA; D: TRBD2; DNA: TGTGCCAGCAGCTCGGGAGGCCAAGAGACCCAGTACTTC; CDR3: CASSSGGQETQYF
J: TRBJ2-1; V: TRBV19; size: NA; D: TRBD2; DNA: TGTGCCAGTACGGGGGGGGCCGTCTATGAGCAGTTCTTC; CDR3: CASTGGAVYEQFF
J: TRBJ2-1; V: TRBV4-2; size: NA; D: TRBD2; DNA: TGTGCCAGCAGCCAAGGTACGGGGCGGGAGAGGAATGAGCAGTTCTTC; CDR3: CASSQGTGRERNEQFF
J: TRBJ2-7; V: TRBV7-2; size: NA; D: NA; DNA: TGTGCCAGCAGCTACGACACAGGGCCCTACGAGCAGTACTTC; CDR3: CASSYDTGPYEQYF
J: TRBJ2-7; V: TRBV6-5; size: NA; D: TRBD1; DNA: TGTGCCAGCAGTCTGACAGGGAATGGCGAGCAGTACTTC; CDR3: CASSLTGNGEQYF
J: TRBJ2-7; V: TRBV7-2; size: NA; D: TRBD2; DNA: TGTGCCAGCAGCTTAGATTTGGAGGCGGGGGGGCTCGAGCAGTACTTC; CDR3: CASSLDLEAGGLEQYF
J: TRBJ2-7; V: TRBV28; size: NA; D: TRBD1; DNA: TGTGCCAGCAGTTTATCCGGACAGGGGTCATACGAGCAGTACTTC; CDR3: CASSLSGQGSYEQYF
J: TRBJ2-7; V: TRBV11-2; size: NA; D: NA; DNA: TGTGCCAGCAGTCAAATTAGCGCCCCCTACTTGGAGCAGTACTTC; CDR3: CASSQISAPYLEQYF
J: TRBJ1-4; V: TRBV28; size: NA; D: NA; DNA: TGTGCCAGCAGTTTACCCCCTAATAATGAAAAACTGTTTTTT; CDR3: CASSLPPNNEKLFF
J: TRBJ2-7; V: TRBV4-1; size: few; D: TRBD2; DNA: TGCGCCAGCAGCCAAGGGGGCTGGTTTGGGGAGGGTGAAGGGCGCGGCGAGCAGTACTTC; CDR3: CASSQGGWFGEGEGRGEQYF
J: TRBJ2-5; V: TRBV9; size: NA; D: TRBD1; DNA: TGTGCCAGCAGCGAGGGACAGGTCCTGGGGGAGACCCAGTACTTC; CDR3: CASSEGQVLGETQYF
J: TRBJ1-3; V: TRBV5-6; size: NA; D: NA; DNA: TGTGCCAGCAGCTTGGATCCAGGCTCTGGAAACACCATATATTTT; CDR3: CASSLDPGSGNTIYF
J: TRBJ1-1; V: TRBV19; size: NA; D: NA; DNA: TGTGCCAGTAGTATCTTTTCGGGAAACACTGAAGCTTTCTTT; CDR3: CASSIFSGNTEAFF
J: TRBJ1-5; V: TRBV5-1; size: NA; D: TRBD1; DNA: TGCGCCAGCAGCGACGGGACAGGGGGCGGCCAGCCCCAGCATTTT; CDR3: CASSDGTGGGQPQHF
J: TRBJ1-2; V: TRBV4-1; size: once; D: NA; DNA: TGCGCCAGCAGCCAAGATCCGGGTACAGGCTATGGCTACACCTTC; CDR3: CASSQDPGTGYGYTF
J: TRBJ2-1; V: TRBV4-1; size: NA; D: TRBD1; DNA: TGCGCCAGCAGCCAAGAAGGCCCAGGGGGCCTCTTTTACTCCTACAATGAGCAGTTCTTC; CDR3: CASSQEGPGGLFYSYNEQFF
J: TRBJ1-5; V: TRBV6-6; size: NA; D: TRBD1; DNA: TGTGCCAGCACGGGACAGGGGCGCGATCAGCCCCAGCATTTT; CDR3: CASTGQGRDQPQHF
J: TRBJ2-1; V: TRBV6-4; size: NA; D: TRBD2; DNA: TGTGCCAGCAGTGACACAACTCTAGCGGGAGATCGCTACAATGAGCAGTTCTTC; CDR3: CASSDTTLAGDRYNEQFF
J: TRBJ2-7; V: TRBV6-6; size: NA; D: NA; DNA: TGTGCCAGCAGTTCCCTTTGGGCTGGGAGCTCCTACGAGCAGTACTTC; CDR3: CASSSLWAGSSYEQYF
J: TRBJ1-4; V: TRBV6-6; size: NA; D: NA; DNA: TGTGCCAGCAGTTTCTCACGCGGGGGGCAGGATGAAAAACTGTTTTTT; CDR3: CASSFSRGGQDEKLFF
J: TRBJ2-7; V: TRBV10-2; size: NA; D: NA; DNA: TGCGCCAGCAGTTTAGGGACTGGCTCCTACGAGCAGTACTTC; CDR3: CASSLGTGSYEQYF
J: TRBJ2-7; V: TRBV6-4; size: NA; D: TRBD2; DNA: TGTGCCAGCAGAGGAAGCGGGAGCTCCTACTTCTCCTACGAGCAGTACTTC; CDR3: CASRGSGSSYFSYEQYF
J: TRBJ1-1; V: TRBV28; size: once; D: NA; DNA: TGTGCCAGCACATCCTTGAGGACAGTTGCGATGAACACTGAAGCTTTCTTT; CDR3: CASTSLRTVAMNTEAFF
J: TRBJ2-7; V: TRBV21-1; size: NA; D: NA; DNA: TGTGCCAGCAGCAAAGGCCGGGACAACCACGAGCAGTACTTC; CDR3: CASSKGRDNHEQYF
J: TRBJ1-5; V: TRBV5-5; size: NA; D: TRBD1; DNA: TGTGCCAGCAGTTCCCCGGGACAGAATCAGCCCCAGCATTTT; CDR3: CASSSPGQNQPQHF
J: TRBJ1-1; V: TRBV29-1; size: NA; D: NA; DNA: TGCAGCGTTCAGGGGACTGAAGCTTTCTTT; CDR3: CSVQGTEAFF
J: TRBJ2-7; V: TRBV29-1; size: NA; D: TRBD1; DNA: TGCAGCGTTGAATCCAACGGTTGGACAGGGGGCGAGGAGCAGTACTTC; CDR3: CSVESNGWTGGEEQYF
J: TRBJ2-3; V: TRBV27; size: NA; D: NA; DNA: TGTGCCAGCGGTCCGGGCACAGATACGCAGTATTTT; CDR3: CASGPGTDTQYF
J: TRBJ1-4; V: TRBV6-6; size: once; D: TRBD1; DNA: TGTGCCAGCAGTTACCAGGGGGCGACTGAAAAACTGTTTTTT; CDR3: CASSYQGATEKLFF
J: TRBJ2-3; V: TRBV19; size: NA; D: NA; DNA: TGTGCCAGTAGCCGGAGGACGAAAGATACGCAGTATTTT; CDR3: CASSRRTKDTQYF
J: TRBJ2-7; V: TRBV27; size: NA; D: TRBD1; DNA: TGTGCCAGCAGTTACGGACAGGGAACCCTCGGGTACGAGCAGTACTTC; CDR3: CASSYGQGTLGYEQYF
J: TRBJ1-5; V: TRBV2; size: once; D: TRBD1; DNA: TGTGCCAGCAGTGAGGGGACAGGGGTTTATAGCAATCAGCCCCAGCATTTT; CDR3: CASSEGTGVYSNQPQHF
J: TRBJ2-5; V: TRBV4-1; size: NA; D: TRBD2; DNA: TGCGCCAGCAGCCAACTAGCGGGGGGGCCGGTGACCCAGTACTTC; CDR3: CASSQLAGGPVTQYF
J: TRBJ2-7; V: TRBV7-8; size: NA; D: NA; DNA: TGTGCCAGCAGCTTAGATCGGTCCGACGAGCAGTACTTC; CDR3: CASSLDRSDEQYF
J: TRBJ2-3; V: TRBV28; size: once; D: NA; DNA: TGTGCCAGCAGTTTGGCCCGAGGCCTAGATACGCAGTATTTT; CDR3: CASSLARGLDTQYF
J: TRBJ2-7; V: TRBV6-1; size: NA; D: NA; DNA: TGTGCCAGCAGTGAAATTGTCATACTCTACGAGCAGTACTTC; CDR3: CASSEIVILYEQYF
J: TRBJ2-2; V: TRBV27; size: NA; D: TRBD2; DNA: TGTGCCAGCAGTTCTAGCGGGAGGAACACCGGGGAGCTGTTTTTT; CDR3: CASSSSGRNTGELFF